This entry lists 17 T cell receptor beta chains sequenced from one sample in a study of cytomegalovirus exposure and HLA in healthy donors. 13 Jbeta primers and 60 Vbeta primers were used for the PCR. Measured with immunoSEQ multiplex PCR; TCRdb has only the in-frame clones, and not every one. Altogether under 200,000 clones are present, 85% being singletons, with the ten largest covering approximately 2.5%. Sample: PBMCs. The receptors come from a man aged 30 to 45 in good health and CMV-seropositive.

The chain is built from TRBV9 and TRBJ2-6; 9 bases map to TRBD1. J was trimmed by 6 bases and V by 3 bases; bases with no gene match: 13. In germline, CDR1 is SGDLS, CDR2 YYNGEE. The CDR3 runs 18 residues. The CDR3 DNA follows: TGTGCCAGCAGCGGACGGGACAGGGATCTCTGGCAGGCCAACGTCCTGACTTTC. Translating gives CASSGRDRDLWQANVLTF. The whole variable domain, filled in from reference TRBV9 and TRBJ2-6, reads DSGVTQTPKHLITATGQRVTLRCSPRSGDLSVYWYQQSLDQGLQFLIQYYNGEERAKGNILERFSAQQFPDLHSELNLSSLELGDSALYFCASSGRDRDLWQANVLTFGAGSRLTVL.

This clone occurred a few times. The J gene is TRBJ2-5, the V gene TRBV7-9, with D perhaps TRBD1 (5 bases). Trimming took 3 bases from V and 5 from J, leaving 16 bases between them. This CDR3 spans 15 amino acids. Per germline, CDR1 SEHNR and CDR2 FQNEAQ (reference sequence). CDR3 coding DNA: TGTGCCAGCAGCTTGGGGCAGGGCGGTAGGGAGACCCAGTACTTC. Translation gives CASSLGQGGRETQYF.

The chain is built from TRBV7-9 and TRBJ1-2; D is unresolved. Germline values: CDR1 SEHNR, CDR2 FQNEAQ (reference sequence). V lost 4 bases, J lost 2 bases, and 14 bases lay in between. The CDR3 runs to 15 residues. The CDR3 is CASSSRHEGNYGYTF. The CDR3 DNA reads TGTGCCAGCAGCTCCAGACACGAGGGAAACTATGGCTACACCTTC.

This clone was seen more than once but under ten times. CDR3 residues: CASSKAGGAGCYSNQPQHF. As DNA, the CDR3 is TGTGCCAGCAGCAAAGCGGGAGGGGCCGGATGTTATAGCAATCAGCCCCAGCATTTT. V is TRBV21-1 and J is TRBJ1-5. TRBV21-1 has pseudogene status. The CDR3 consists of 19 residues.

The chain is built from TRBV21-1 and TRBJ1-4. TRBV21-1 is labeled a pseudogene. The CDR3 loop spans 15 amino acids. The CDR3 sequence is CASSTQERTNEKLFF. The CDR3 nucleotides are TGTGCCAGCAGCACGCAAGAGAGAACTAATGAAAAACTGTTTTTT.

The chain recombines TRBV4-3 with TRBJ1-2, with D possibly being TRBD1 (5 bases). The CDR3 totals 15 residues. V was shortened by 1 base and J by 0 bases, with 9 bases between the two germline ends. The germline V gene encodes CDR1 LGHNA and CDR2 YSLEER. This CDR3 reads CASSQVAGPNYGYTF. The CDR3 nucleotides are TGCGCCAGCAGCCAAGTCGCAGGGCCTAACTATGGCTACACCTTC.

This clone showed up just a few times. The chain has TRBV11-3 and TRBJ2-5; D perhaps matches TRBD1 (6 bases). V gave up 4 bases and J gave up 6 bases, with 12 bases separating them. Per germline, CDR1 SGHNT and CDR2 YENEEA. The CDR3 is 13 amino acids. The CDR3 nucleotides are TGTGCCAGCAGCTCAGGGGATTGGAAGACCCAGTACTTC. This translates into CASSSGDWKTQYF.

The V gene is TRBV5-5, the J gene TRBJ2-5; 15 bases fit TRBD2. Losses at the gene ends were 2 bases for V and 5 bases for J; bases not matched to a gene: 4. CDR1 and CDR2 (germline): SGHKS, YYEKEE (reference sequence). The CDR3 spans 16 residues. CDR3: CASSLRTSGGVETQYF. The CDR3 bases are TGTGCCAGCAGCTTACGGACTAGCGGGGGGGTGGAGACCCAGTACTTC.

V and J are TRBV2 and TRBJ2-2; no reliable D call. The ends were cut back, 4 bases at V and 4 bases at J, with 10 bases in the middle. The CDR3 is made up of 14 amino acids. Germline values: CDR1 SNHLY, CDR2 FYNNEI. The CDR3 sequence: CASSGASSTGELFF. The DNA of the CDR3 is TGTGCCAGCAGTGGGGCCTCGAGCACCGGGGAGCTGTTTTTT.

The chain combines TRBV15 with TRBJ2-7; D may be TRBD1 (6 bases). CDR3 length equals 15 residues. CDR1 and CDR2 from the germline V gene are LNHNV and YYDKDF (reference sequence). The V end was cut by 1 base, the J end by 3 bases, with 13 bases between. The chain's CDR3 is CATSRGQVLIYEQYF. CDR3 in DNA: TGTGCCACCAGCAGAGGACAGGTTCTTATCTACGAGCAGTACTTC.

CDR3 protein: CASSRGQYNEQFF. In nucleotides, the CDR3 is TGTGCCAGTAGTAGGGGACAGTACAATGAGCAGTTCTTC. This chain connects TRBV19 to TRBJ2-1; 7 nucleotides match TRBD1. V was pared by 4 bases and J by 4 bases, with 1 base of the junction left unmatched. Germline lookup yields CDR1 LNHDA and CDR2 SQIVND (reference sequence). The CDR3 extends over 13 amino acids.

V is TRBV7-2 and J is TRBJ1-2, with D unclear. CDR1 is SGHTA, CDR2 FQGNSA, per germline. This CDR3 is built from 16 residues. Deletions cut 5 bases from V and 0 bases from J, with 16 bases between. CDR3 in amino acids: CASSQALYSTNYGYTF. The CDR3 bases are TGTGCCAGCAGCCAAGCCCTTTACAGTACTAACTATGGCTACACCTTC. Drawing the rest from reference TRBV7-2 and TRBJ1-2, the complete variable domain is GAGVSQSPSNKVTEKGKDVELRCDPISGHTALYWYRQSLGQGLEFLIYFQGNSAPDKSGLPSDRFSAERTGGSVSTLTIQRTQQEDSAVYLCASSQALYSTNYGYTFGSGTRLTVV.

V is TRBV4-2 and J is TRBJ2-3, with D tentatively TRBD1 (5 bases). This CDR3 comprises 16 residues. CDR1 and CDR2 (germline): LGHNA, YNFKEQ. V gave up 4 bases and J gave up 0 bases, with 14 bases separating them. In DNA form, the CDR3 reads TGTGCCAGCAGCCCCCTAGGGGTGACTAGCACAGATACGCAGTATTTT. Translation: CASSPLGVTSTDTQYF.

This sequence joins TRBV4-3 and TRBJ1-5; D possibly corresponds to TRBD1 (6 bases). The length of the CDR3 is 15 residues. The germline CDR1 and CDR2 sequences are LGHNA and YSLEER. V lost 0 bases and J lost 5, with 11 bases in between. CDR3 DNA: TGCGCCAGCAGCCAAGAGACAGGCCAACATCAGCCCCAGCATTTT. As protein: CASSQETGQHQPQHF.

In its sample, this clone was seen once. The chain couples TRBV2 to TRBJ2-2; 10 nucleotides line up with TRBD2. Trimming cost V 6 bases and J 0 bases; bases outside gene matches: 4. The CDR3 contains 16 residues. Germline CDR1 is SNHLY and CDR2 is FYNNEI. CDR3 protein: CASSYLAGANTGELFF. The CDR3 nucleotides are TGTGCCAGCAGCTATCTAGCGGGGGCGAACACCGGGGAGCTGTTTTTT.

The chain links TRBV7-2 to TRBJ2-7; D gene uncertain. CDR1 is SGHTA, CDR2 FQGNSA, per germline. Trimming removed 6 bases at V and 3 bases at J, with 12 bases between. This CDR3 is built from 13 residues. CDR3 in DNA: TGTGCCAGCAGTCAAGCGAGCTACTACGAGCAGTACTTC. It is translated as CASSQASYYEQYF. Filled out from reference TRBV7-2 and TRBJ2-7, the complete variable domain reads GAGVSQSPSNKVTEKGKDVELRCDPISGHTALYWYRQSLGQGLEFLIYFQGNSAPDKSGLPSDRFSAERTGGSVSTLTIQRTQQEDSAVYLCASSQASYYEQYFGPGTRLTVT.

The chain carries TRBV7-3 and TRBJ1-4, with D possibly matching TRBD1 (6 bases). With 4 bases removed from V and 0 bases from J, the gap between germline ends came to 15 bases. The CDR3 covers 17 residues. Germline values: CDR1 SGHTA, CDR2 FQGTGA. The CDR3, as DNA: TGTGCCAGCAGCTCCCCGGACAGTCGAGCAACTAATGAAAAACTGTTTTTT. As protein: CASSSPDSRATNEKLFF.